The next 14 T cell receptor beta chains were all read from a single sample in a study of cytomegalovirus exposure and HLA in healthy donors. Primers included in the PCR were 60 Vbeta and 13 Jbeta primers. Clones were read by immunoSEQ multiplex PCR, and TCRdb kept only the in-frame ones, dropping some. The table records about 150,000 clones, approximately 84% of them present only once. Sequenced: PBMCs. The receptors here all came from a man aged 18 to 30 in good health and CMV-seronegative.

This sequence joins TRBV28 and TRBJ1-2; D not certain. Germline V CDR1 and CDR2: MDHEN, SYDVKM. V was cut by 3 bases and J by 7 bases, with 9 bases left in between. The CDR3 loop spans 12 amino acids. CDR3: CASSLELGGYTF. In DNA, the CDR3 is TGTGCCAGCAGTTTGGAGCTCGGTGGCTACACCTTC.

This clone was counted only a few times. The chain links TRBV10-3 to TRBJ1-1; 7 bases fit TRBD1. Germline assignment: CDR1 ENHRY and CDR2 SYGVKD. There are 13 residues in the CDR3. Trimming removed 7 bases from V and 6 bases from J; junction bases left unmatched: 8. The CDR3 sequence: CAITLQGVAEAFF. CDR3 coding DNA: TGTGCCATCACCCTTCAGGGGGTCGCTGAAGCTTTCTTT.

The CDR3 DNA follows: TGTGCCAGCAGTCGGGGGATGGGAGAGACCCAGTACTTC. Its translation: CASSRGMGETQYF. The rearrangement links TRBV6-5 to TRBJ2-5; TRBD2 is a possible D gene (6 bases). This CDR3 is built from 13 residues. Germline CDR1 reads MNHEY; CDR2 reads SVGAGI. V was clipped by 5 bases and J by 4 bases, with 11 bases between them.

This chain joins TRBV29-1 and TRBJ1-1; TRBD1 matches at 9 bases. The CDR3 length is 14 residues. The V gene's germline CDR1 is SQVTM and CDR2 ANQGSEA. After removal of 5 bases from V and 6 bases from J, the junction contained 10 bases not matched to a gene. The CDR3 loop reads CSVWGTGIRAEAFF. The CDR3 DNA follows: TGCAGCGTTTGGGGGACAGGGATACGAGCTGAAGCTTTCTTT. The whole variable domain, remainder taken from reference TRBV29-1 and TRBJ1-1, is SAVISQKPSRDICQRGTSLTIQCQVDSQVTMMFWYRQQPGQSLTLIATANQGSEATYESGFVIDKFPISRPNLTFSTLTVSNMSPEDSSIYLCSVWGTGIRAEAFFGQGTRLTVV.

V and J are TRBV7-3 and TRBJ2-2; 12 positions match TRBD2. With 4 bases clipped from V and 8 bases from J, the junction kept 5 bases outside the gene matches. Germline V gene data show CDR1 as SGHTA and CDR2 as FQGTGA. This CDR3 has 15 amino acids. This CDR3 is CASSSGTSGLGELFF. DNA for the CDR3: TGTGCCAGCAGCTCCGGGACTAGCGGGTTGGGGGAGCTGTTTTTT.

CDR3 DNA sequence: TGTGCCAGCAGTTTATTGGGACAGGGGTACGAGCAGTACTTC. This translates into CASSLLGQGYEQYF. The rearrangement joins TRBV27 to TRBJ2-7; TRBD1 agrees at 10 bases. The CDR3 consists of 14 residues. J was trimmed by 4 bases and V by 1 base; bases with no gene match: 1. The germline gives CDR1 MNHEY, CDR2 SMNVEV (reference sequence).

The chain uses TRBV6-1 and TRBJ1-6; possible D gene TRBD1, 5 bases. CDR3 length: 14 amino acids. The V end was cut by 8 bases, the J end by 6 bases, with 14 bases between. Germline lookup yields CDR1 MNHNS and CDR2 SASEGT. CDR3 loop: CASGGVGGNSPLHF. The CDR3 region has the DNA TGTGCCAGCGGGGGGGTTGGTGGTAATTCACCCCTCCACTTT.

The V gene is TRBV9, the J gene TRBJ2-1, with 10 bases aligning to TRBD2. Germline values: CDR1 SGDLS, CDR2 YYNGEE. V lost 1 base and J lost 5; bases outside the gene matches: 9. This CDR3 spans 17 amino acids. The CDR3 sequence: CASSVRLAGVSHNEQFF. CDR3 nucleotide sequence: TGTGCCAGCAGCGTAAGGCTAGCGGGAGTAAGCCACAATGAGCAGTTCTTC.

V usage is TRBV15 and J usage is TRBJ2-2, with D perhaps TRBD1 (5 bases). This CDR3 spans 15 amino acids. Between the trimmed V and J ends, which lost 0 bases and 2 bases, there was a span of 7 bases. Per the germline V gene, CDR1 is LNHNV and CDR2 is YYDKDF (reference sequence). CDR3 sequence reads: CATSRDQGNTGELFF. DNA for the CDR3: TGTGCCACCAGCAGAGACCAGGGAAACACCGGGGAGCTGTTTTTT.

As DNA, the CDR3 is TGTGCCAGCAGTTACTCCCAGGATGGCTACACCTTC. Translating it yields CASSYSQDGYTF. This rearrangement joins TRBV6-6 to TRBJ1-2; the D is unclear. With 0 bases removed from V and 6 bases from J, the gap between germline ends came to 5 bases. Germline V gives CDR1 MNHNY, CDR2 SVGAGI (reference sequence). The CDR3 spans 12 residues.

The chain joins TRBV7-6 to TRBJ1-4, with TRBD1 matching over 9 bases. CDR3 length: 14 residues. Unmatched junction bases numbered 3, after V lost 5 bases and J lost 5 bases. Germline V gives CDR1 SGHVS, CDR2 FNYEAQ. The CDR3 bases are TGTGCCAGCAGCCGGGACAGGGCGAATGAAAAACTGTTTTTT. Translation: CASSRDRANEKLFF.

The J gene is TRBJ2-1, the V gene TRBV10-1; 10 bases agree with TRBD2. Germline V lookup: CDR1 WNHNN, CDR2 SYGVQD (reference sequence). V dropped 8 bases and J dropped 6; count of bases not matched to a gene: 10. This CDR3 contains 15 residues. The CDR3 spells CASSPTSGWLNEQFF. In DNA, the CDR3 is TGCGCCAGCTCCCCGACTAGCGGGTGGCTCAATGAGCAGTTCTTC.

For the CDR3, the DNA is TGTGCCAGCAGTAACAGATTCCGAAAGGTTAGAAACACTGAAGCTTTCTTT. Amino acids: CASSNRFRKVRNTEAFF. The chain combines TRBV11-2 with TRBJ1-1; D unclear. The V end lost 6 bases, the J end lost 2 bases, and 22 bases lay between the germline ends. Germline V gene sequence: CDR1 SGHAT, CDR2 FQNNGV. This CDR3 has 17 amino acids.

The chain recombines TRBV5-1 with TRBJ2-7; 9 positions agree with TRBD1. With 4 bases clipped from V and 0 bases from J, the junction kept 11 bases outside the gene matches. CDR3 size: 17 residues. The germline gives CDR1 SGHRS, CDR2 YFSETQ. CDR3 DNA sequence: TGCGCCAGCAGCCGTTTTGGACAGGGGACAAACTCCTACGAGCAGTACTTC. Protein: CASSRFGQGTNSYEQYF.